Presented here are 17 T cell receptor beta chains from one specimen sequenced in a study of T cell changes during pregnancy in multiple sclerosis. Repertoires were generated with immunoSEQ multiplex PCR, while TCRdb's copy carries only in-frame clones and drops some. The sample lists under 50,000 clones, under 95% occurring once. The material was CD8+ T cells from peripheral blood mononuclear cells, obtained in the second trimester of pregnancy. The receptors stem from a female donor with multiple sclerosis, enrolled in a pregnancy study.

The gene calls are TRBV27 and TRBJ2-2; tentative D call: TRBD1 (6 bases). CDR1 is MNHEY, CDR2 SMNVEV, per germline (reference sequence). The CDR3 loop spans 16 amino acids. Trimming shortened V by 3 bases and J by 4 bases, and 15 bases separated the two germline ends. CDR3 loop: CASSFMGAWGTGELFF. In nucleotides, the CDR3 is TGTGCCAGCAGTTTCATGGGGGCTTGGGGCACCGGGGAGCTGTTTTTT.

V and J are TRBV9 and TRBJ1-5; D might be TRBD1 (5 bases). The CDR3 loop spans 15 amino acids. Per the germline V gene, CDR1 is SGDLS and CDR2 is YYNGEE. V lost 3 bases to trimming and J lost 0 bases, with 10 bases between them. The CDR3, as DNA: TGTGCCAGCAGCGGGGGGGTTAATAGCAATCAGCCCCAGCATTTT. Its protein product is CASSGGVNSNQPQHF.

This clone was recorded once. The CDR3 sequence is CASSLKGGTDTQYF. In DNA, the CDR3 is TGTGCCAGCAGCTTAAAAGGGGGCACAGATACGCAGTATTTT. This chain uses TRBV7-8 with TRBJ2-3; the D gene is possibly TRBD1 (5 bases). Germline V lookup: CDR1 SGHVS, CDR2 FQNEAQ. The germline V and J ends were trimmed by 2 bases and 1 base, with 7 bases remaining between them. The CDR3 has 14 residues.

This clone was counted once. In DNA, the CDR3 is TGTGCCAGTAGTATGGCTAGCGGGGGGGCCCTTGCCGGGGAGCTGTTTTTT. It specifies CASSMASGGALAGELFF. The chain combines TRBV19 with TRBJ2-2, with 12 nucleotides matching TRBD2. CDR1 and CDR2 (germline): LNHDA, SQIVND (reference sequence). The trim removed 3 bases at V and 6 bases at J, leaving 8 bases unmatched. The CDR3 consists of 17 residues.

The chain uses TRBV14 and TRBJ2-3; 13 bases align to TRBD2. Germline V CDR1 and CDR2: SGHDN, FVKESK. This CDR3 spans 16 amino acids. The junction had 2 bases not matched to a gene; V was cut back by 4 bases and J by 1 base. This CDR3 reads CASSPGTSGGTDTQYF. In DNA, the CDR3 is TGTGCCAGCAGCCCTGGGACTAGCGGGGGCACAGATACGCAGTATTTT.

This clone has just one count. The gene calls are TRBV6-6 and TRBJ1-1; maybe TRBD1 (6 bases). Germline values: CDR1 MNHNY, CDR2 SVGAGI (reference sequence). Deletions cut 7 bases from V and 2 bases from J, with 17 bases between. The CDR3 covers 15 residues. CDR3 region: CASTYLGGQNTEAFF. In nucleotides, the CDR3 is TGTGCCAGCACCTATCTTGGGGGACAAAACACTGAAGCTTTCTTT.

This chain connects TRBV19 to TRBJ1-1, with D unresolved. The germline gives CDR1 LNHDA, CDR2 SQIVND (reference sequence). Trimming removed 4 bases from V and 1 base from J, with 16 bases in between. CDR3 size: 16 residues. DNA of the CDR3: TGTGCCAGTAGTAATGTATCATCCGGGTGGAACACTGAAGCTTTCTTT. Translating it yields CASSNVSSGWNTEAFF.

The V call is TRBV5-1, the J call TRBJ1-2; 7 positions match TRBD1. Germline V CDR1 and CDR2: SGHRS, YFSETQ. The CDR3 contains 15 residues. J gave up 3 bases and V 3 bases, and 8 bases lay outside the gene matches. Here the CDR3 reads CASSSPGQSHYGYTF. The CDR3 DNA sequence: TGCGCCAGCAGCTCGCCGGGACAGTCTCACTATGGCTACACCTTC.

The gene calls are TRBV5-1 and TRBJ2-5, with D maybe TRBD2 (7 bases). The CDR3 loop spans 16 amino acids. The germline V gene encodes CDR1 SGHRS and CDR2 YFSETQ. V was cut by 1 base and J by 2 bases, with 15 bases left in between. CDR3 sequence reads: CASSLIGGAVQETQYF. The DNA for the CDR3 is TGCGCCAGCAGCTTGATTGGGGGGGCCGTACAAGAGACCCAGTACTTC.

The rearrangement joins TRBV29-1 to TRBJ2-5; 8 nucleotides match TRBD2. CDR1 is SQVTM, CDR2 ANQGSEA, per germline. The CDR3 sequence is 13 residues long. V gave up 6 bases and J gave up 5 bases; unmatched junction bases: 8. The CDR3 sequence is CSVSGLDRETQYF. In DNA, the CDR3 is TGCAGCGTGTCGGGACTAGATAGGGAGACCCAGTACTTC.

This clone was seen just once. V usage is TRBV27 and J usage is TRBJ1-1, with unresolved D. Germline-derived CDR1 and CDR2 are MNHEY and SMNVEV (reference sequence). V lost 0 bases to trimming and J lost 4 bases, with 15 bases between them. The CDR3 runs to 16 residues. The CDR3 spells CASSLSMDGGTTEAFF. CDR3 DNA: TGTGCCAGCAGTTTATCGATGGACGGAGGTACCACTGAAGCTTTCTTT.

For the CDR3, the DNA is TGTGCCAGCAGTGAAGAAGCTAGCGGGGGAACTGAGCAGTTCTTC. Amino acids: CASSEEASGGTEQFF. The chain joins TRBV6-1 to TRBJ2-1; 10 bases fit TRBD2. Per germline, CDR1 MNHNS and CDR2 SASEGT. V lost 1 base to trimming and J lost 9 bases; unmatched junction nucleotides: 6. The CDR3 is 15 amino acids.

This rearrangement joins TRBV4-2 to TRBJ2-7; D may be TRBD2 (5 bases). The V end lost 2 bases, the J end lost 0 bases, and 14 bases lay between the germline ends. Germline V CDR1 and CDR2: LGHNA, YNFKEQ. The CDR3 has 16 amino acids. CDR3 in amino acids: CASSQQRTASSYEQYF. Written as DNA, the CDR3 is TGTGCCAGCAGCCAACAGAGGACTGCGAGCTCCTACGAGCAGTACTTC.

V gene TRBV7-6 combines with J gene TRBJ1-4; TRBD1 might be the D (6 bases). This CDR3 spans 15 amino acids. Trimming removed 2 bases from V and 7 bases from J, with 14 bases in between. Germline CDR1 reads SGHVS; CDR2 reads FNYEAQ. The CDR3 region is CASSLWTGTSEKLFF. CDR3 in DNA: TGTGCCAGCAGCTTATGGACTGGGACAAGTGAAAAACTGTTTTTT. Based on the CDR3 plus reference TRBV7-6 and TRBJ1-4, the full variable domain is GAGVSQSPRYKVTKRGQDVALRCDPISGHVSLYWYRQALGQGPEFLTYFNYEAQQDKSGLPNDRFSAERPEGSISTLTIQRTEQRDSAMYRCASSLWTGTSEKLFFGSGTQLSVL.

This chain links TRBV27 with TRBJ1-1; 9 bases align to TRBD1. The V segment lost 5 bases and the J segment 4 bases; nucleotides outside the gene matches: 8. Germline V CDR1 and CDR2: MNHEY, SMNVEV (reference sequence). This CDR3 contains 15 residues. The CDR3: CASSVTGGAGTEAFF. The CDR3 bases are TGTGCCAGCAGTGTAACAGGGGGCGCGGGCACTGAAGCTTTCTTT.

The genes are TRBV4-1 and TRBJ2-3; possible D gene TRBD1, 6 bases. CDR3 size: 14 residues. The V and J ends lost 5 bases and 2 bases respectively, with 11 bases between them. The germline V gene has CDR1 MGHRA and CDR2 YSYEKL. CDR3 in DNA: TGCGCCAGCAGCACAGGGAAGGTCACAGATACGCAGTATTTT. This gives the protein CASSTGKVTDTQYF.

This chain links TRBV4-3 with TRBJ2-4, with D possibly matching TRBD1 (5 bases). The CDR3 extends over 18 amino acids. The germline V gene has CDR1 LGHNA and CDR2 YSLEER. V gave up 2 bases and J gave up 0 bases, with 17 bases separating them. The CDR3 region has the DNA TGCGCCAGCAGCCAAAGAACAGGAATAGACCTAGCCAAAAACATTCAGTACTTC. Residues: CASSQRTGIDLAKNIQYF.